The 13 T cell receptor beta chains listed next were all sequenced from one sample in a study of radiotherapy plus CTLA-4 blockade in lung cancer. Data came from immunoSEQ multiplex PCR; TCRdb stores just in-frame clones and leaves some out. There are tens of thousands of clones in the sample; 70% to 90% occur only once, and under 30% lies in the top ten. Sequencing was performed on peripheral blood, taken from a patient treated with radiotherapy plus ipilimumab. The receptor source for this set is a human donor with non-small cell lung cancer that progressed on radiotherapy plus ipilimumab.

The chain combines TRBV5-1 with TRBJ2-7, with D perhaps matching TRBD2 (5 bases). CDR3 size: 14 residues. CDR1 SGHRS and CDR2 YFSETQ come from the germline V gene. Trimming removed 3 bases at V and 7 bases at J, with 17 bases between. The CDR3 nucleotides are TGCGCCAGCAGCTCCGGGTCCTCCCCGGGAGAGCAGTACTTC. Translation gives CASSSGSSPGEQYF.

V gene TRBV9 combines with J gene TRBJ2-7, with a tentative D call TRBD2 (5 bases). CDR3 length equals 11 residues. Deletions cut 8 bases from V and 3 bases from J, with 9 bases between. The germline V gene encodes CDR1 SGDLS and CDR2 YYNGEE. The CDR3 coding sequence is TGTGCCAGATTCGGGATCTACGAGCAGTACTTC. Encoded protein: CARFGIYEQYF. The full variable domain, its missing parts supplied by reference TRBV9 and TRBJ2-7, is DSGVTQTPKHLITATGQRVTLRCSPRSGDLSVYWYQQSLDQGLQFLIQYYNGEERAKGNILERFSAQQFPDLHSELNLSSLELGDSALYFCARFGIYEQYFGPGTRLTVT.

V is TRBV6-6 and J is TRBJ1-4; TRBD1 matches at 8 bases. The CDR3 length is 15 residues. V dropped 6 bases and J dropped 8; count of bases not matched to a gene: 11. Germline CDR1 and CDR2: MNHNY and SVGAGI (reference sequence). The CDR3 bases are TGTGCCAGCAGGTCCCTACAGGGGGATGGGGAAAAACTGTTTTTT. It encodes CASRSLQGDGEKLFF.

This clone was seen only a few times. V usage is TRBV2 and J usage is TRBJ1-5, with D unclear. Germline V gene sequence: CDR1 SNHLY, CDR2 FYNNEI. V lost 6 bases to trimming and J lost 2 bases, with 14 bases between them. The length of the CDR3 is 15 residues. CDR3 sequence (DNA): TGTGCCAGCAGCTACAGACCGTCCGGCAATCAGCCCCAGCATTTT. Translated: CASSYRPSGNQPQHF.

This chain uses TRBV7-2 with TRBJ2-1; TRBD2 agrees at 9 bases. CDR3 length equals 14 residues. Trimming cost V 5 bases and J 15 bases; bases outside gene matches: 14. Germline CDR1 is SGHTA and CDR2 is FQGNSA. DNA of the CDR3: TGTGCCAGCAGCCCGATCACCGGGCTAGCGGGGCCGTTCTTC. It encodes CASSPITGLAGPFF.

This rearrangement joins TRBV5-1 to TRBJ1-2, with TRBD1 matching over 7 bases. The CDR3 is made up of 14 amino acids. Germline CDR1 is SGHRS and CDR2 is YFSETQ. With V trimmed by 0 bases and J by 6 bases, 5 bases remained unmatched. CDR3 nucleotide sequence: TGCGCCAGCAGCTTGGACAGGGGTTACGATGGCTACACCTTC. Translation: CASSLDRGYDGYTF.

This clone showed up just once. This chain connects TRBV6-5 to TRBJ1-1, with D maybe TRBD1 (6 bases). Germline CDR1 MNHEY, CDR2 SVGAGI. V dropped 10 bases and J dropped 2 bases, with 14 bases sitting between them. This CDR3 has 13 amino acids. The CDR3 loop reads CANRGTSNTEAFF. CDR3 in DNA: TGTGCCAACCGAGGGACATCTAACACTGAAGCTTTCTTT.

The chain combines TRBV6-6 with TRBJ2-6; D gene ambiguous. V lost 0 bases, J lost 1 base, and 4 bases lay in between. The germline V gene encodes CDR1 MNHNY and CDR2 SVGAGI (reference sequence). This CDR3 spans 15 amino acids. The CDR3: CASSYSQSGANVLTF. The CDR3 DNA sequence: TGTGCCAGCAGTTACTCCCAGTCTGGGGCCAACGTCCTGACTTTC.

The gene calls are TRBV6-5 and TRBJ1-5; D might be TRBD1 (6 bases). This CDR3 has 13 amino acids. Germline CDR1 MNHEY, CDR2 SVGAGI. V lost 3 bases, J lost 7 bases, and 10 bases lay in between. DNA of the CDR3: TGTGCCAGCAGTTATTTAGGGGGACAGCCCCAGCATTTT. Translated: CASSYLGGQPQHF.

This chain connects TRBV2 to TRBJ1-2, with D possibly TRBD1 on 5 matching bases. Germline CDR1 and CDR2: SNHLY and FYNNEI. Trimming shortened V by 7 bases and J by 7 bases, and 13 bases separated the two germline ends. The CDR3 covers 12 residues. The CDR3 region is CASTPARVGYTF. CDR3 nucleotide sequence: TGTGCCAGCACCCCAGCCAGGGTTGGCTACACCTTC.

CDR3 DNA sequence: TGTGCCAGCAGTTATTGGGACATCGCTGGGGAGACCCAGTACTTC. Protein: CASSYWDIAGETQYF. This chain links TRBV6-6 with TRBJ2-5, with D possibly being TRBD1 (6 bases). Trimming left V 3 bases short and J 5 bases short, with 16 bases between. The CDR3 has 15 amino acids. CDR1 MNHNY and CDR2 SVGAGI come from the germline V gene (reference sequence).

The genes are TRBV6-5 and TRBJ1-1; 8 bases map to TRBD1. V lost 6 bases and J lost 1; bases outside the gene matches: 4. Per germline, CDR1 MNHEY and CDR2 SVGAGI. The CDR3 has 14 residues. CDR3 sequence reads: CASSFGQGNTEAFF. CDR3 sequence (DNA): TGTGCCAGCAGCTTCGGACAGGGGAACACTGAAGCTTTCTTT.

J is TRBJ2-5 and V is TRBV7-2; possibly TRBD2 for D (6 bases). The V gene lost 5 bases and the J gene lost 5 bases, with 18 bases spanning the gap. Looked up from germline, CDR1 is SGHTA and CDR2 is FQGNSA. The CDR3 length is 15 residues. The CDR3 reads CASSTRDSGFETQYF. The DNA of the CDR3 is TGTGCCAGCAGCACCCGGGACTCCGGGTTCGAGACCCAGTACTTC.